One sample yielded the 7 T cell receptor beta chains listed below, sequenced in a study of T cells in Graves' hyperthyroidism and ophthalmopathy. Researchers amplified the TCR beta CDR3 regions from RNA transcripts. Primed by the HTBI set, a first-round RT-PCR was run on the TCR CDR3. TCRdb called the multiplex PCR reads again in MiXCR, with one record for every CDR3 protein. The repertoire includes about 690,000 distinct CDR3 sequences, 15% to 20% of them detected once, and less than 20% sits in the top ten. The specimen sequenced was blood. Every receptor here comes from a man in his fifties with Graves' hyperthyroidism.

This chain connects TRBV19 to TRBJ1-3; D gene ambiguous. The CDR3 runs 11 residues. Trimming removed 7 bases from V and 4 bases from J, with 5 bases in between. Germline-derived CDR1 and CDR2 are LNHDA and SQIVND (reference sequence). In DNA, the CDR3 is TGTGCCAGTACCTACGGAAACACCATATATTTT. Protein product: CASTYGNTIYF.

This clonotype was recorded a few times. V is TRBV20-1 and J is TRBJ2-1; TRBD2 is a possible D gene (5 bases). CDR1 is DFQATT, CDR2 SNEGSKA, per germline (reference sequence). Trimming took 3 bases from V and 5 from J, leaving 14 bases between them. This CDR3 comprises 14 residues. CDR3 sequence: CSASRTHKNNEQFF. The DNA of the CDR3 is TGCAGTGCTAGTCGGACTCACAAGAACAATGAGCAGTTCTTC.

This clonotype has ten or more counts. V and J are TRBV29-1 and TRBJ1-1; the D is unclear. From germline, CDR1 is SQVTM and CDR2 ANQGSEA. The CDR3 length is 13 residues. The V end was cut by 6 bases, the J end by 4 bases, with 15 bases between. The CDR3 loop reads CSVEREEGTEAFF. In DNA form, the CDR3 reads TGCAGCGTCGAACGGGAGGAAGGCACTGAAGCTTTCTTT.

This clonotype was seen ten or more times. This rearrangement joins TRBV27 to TRBJ2-2; 16 nucleotides agree with TRBD2. Germline V gives CDR1 MNHEY, CDR2 SMNVEV (reference sequence). Trimming removed 1 base from V and 5 bases from J; junction bases left unmatched: 7. CDR3 length: 19 residues. The DNA of the CDR3 is TGTGCCAGCAGTTTATGGGGGACTAGCGGGAGGGCCGGGACCGGGGAGCTGTTTTTT. This gives the protein CASSLWGTSGRAGTGELFF.

This clonotype was seen repeatedly, ten times or more. The V call is TRBV11-2, the J call TRBJ2-6; D could derive from TRBD1 or TRBD2 (6 bases each). V lost 5 bases and J 0 bases, leaving 23 bases between the germline ends. The germline V gene has CDR1 SGHAT and CDR2 FQNNGV. The CDR3 runs to 20 residues. The CDR3 region has the DNA TGTGCCAGCAGCCCTTTTGGGACACGGGGGTCCAACTCTGGGGCCAACGTCCTGACTTTC. It yields the protein CASSPFGTRGSNSGANVLTF.

This clonotype has a handful of counts. The V and J genes are TRBV6-1 and TRBJ2-3, with D unclear. Trimming shortened V by 6 bases and J by 5 bases, and 12 bases separated the two germline ends. The CDR3 has 13 amino acids. CDR1 is MNHNS, CDR2 SASEGT, per germline. CDR3 sequence: CASRRSPGDTQYF. The DNA for the CDR3 is TGTGCCAGCAGGCGTTCTCCCGGAGATACGCAGTATTTT.

The J gene is TRBJ2-7, the V gene TRBV4-1; D is unresolved. The germline V and J ends were trimmed by 0 bases and 2 bases, with 14 bases remaining between them. The CDR3 consists of 16 residues. The germline CDR1 and CDR2 sequences are MGHRA and YSYEKL. CDR3 in amino acids: CASSQEGAAGTYEQYF. In DNA, the CDR3 is TGCGCCAGCAGCCAAGAAGGAGCTGCAGGTACCTACGAGCAGTACTTC.